The rows below give T cell receptor beta chains drawn from one sample of a study of breast tumors, draining lymph nodes, adjacent tissues. TCRdb processed the multiplex PCR reads anew with MiXCR; each CDR3 protein has one entry. The table has approximately 210,000 distinct CDR3 sequences, roughly 32% seen once. What was sequenced was axillary lymph node tissue. These TCRs come from a female donor with breast cancer. Some clones in this sample may be carry-over from other donors' samples. CDR3s include the opening cysteine and the closing phenylalanine or tryptophan. A D gene is named only where the DNA matches it firmly. Clone size, where shown, is once, few, many, or a class for clones that have expanded.

v_call,j_call,clone_size,d_call,cdr3_nt,cdr3_aa
TRBV6-1,TRBJ1-1,.,.,TGTGCCAGCAGTGAAGCGGGGCAGAACACTGAAGCTTTCTTT,CASSEAGQNTEAFF
TRBV11-3,TRBJ2-7,.,.,TGTGCCAGCAGCTTAGAGGGGTCATTCCACGAGCAGTACTTC,CASSLEGSFHEQYF
TRBV4-1,TRBJ1-1,few,TRBD1,TGCGCCAGCAGCCGCCCACAGGGGATGAACACTGAAGCTTTCTTT,CASSRPQGMNTEAFF
TRBV5-8,TRBJ1-3,many,.,TGTGCCAGCAGTATTCACGGGACGGGAAACACCATATATTTT,CASSIHGTGNTIYF
TRBV7-8,TRBJ2-4,many,.,TGTGCCAGCAGCCCGCAAGGGGTGATAGCCAAAAACATTCAGTACTTC,CASSPQGVIAKNIQYF
TRBV6-2/TRBV6-3,TRBJ1-5,.,.,TGTGCCAGCAGTCCCCCAGGGCAAGCCCAGCATTTT,CASSPPGQAQHF
TRBV6-6,TRBJ2-3,many,.,TGTGCCAGCAGCTGGGGGGGGGCGGCAGATACGCAGTATTTT,CASSWGGAADTQYF
TRBV30,TRBJ1-2,many,.,TGTGCCTATCGAGGGGGGGGAGGGTATTATGGCTACACCTTC,CAYRGGGGYYGYTF
TRBV10-3,TRBJ1-5,many,.,TGTGCCATCAGTGGAGGAGGCTTGGGGCAGCCCCAGCATTTT,CAISGGGLGQPQHF
TRBV4-1,TRBJ2-7,many,TRBD1,TGCGCCAGCAGCCGAGTTGATAGGGACAGGGGATACGAGCAGTACTTC,CASSRVDRDRGYEQYF
TRBV2,TRBJ2-2,once,TRBD2,TGTGCCAGCAGTTCCGGGACTAGCGGGAGGGGCGGGGAGCTGTTTTTT,CASSSGTSGRGGELFF
TRBV5-1,TRBJ2-4,many,.,TGCGCCAGCAGCTTAGGCTCCGTAGCCAAAAACATTCAGTACTTC,CASSLGSVAKNIQYF
TRBV29-1,TRBJ2-2,.,.,TGCAGCGTCCTAGGGGTTTCCGGGGAGCTGTTTTTT,CSVLGVSGELFF
TRBV11-2,TRBJ2-5,many,.,TGTGCCAGCAGCTTAGATCCAGGGTTCCAGTACTTC,CASSLDPGFQYF
TRBV12-3/TRBV12-4,TRBJ2-6,many,.,TGTGCCAGCAGTTTACCAGGGCTACCCTCTGGGGCCAACGTCCTGACTTTC,CASSLPGLPSGANVLTF
TRBV6-5,TRBJ2-1,few,TRBD1,TGTGCCAGCAGACCACAGGGGCGCTCCTACAATGAGCAGTTCTTC,CASRPQGRSYNEQFF
TRBV19,TRBJ1-1,few,TRBD1,TGTGCCAGTAGTATAGAACGGACAGGGAACACTGAAGCTTTCTTT,CASSIERTGNTEAFF
TRBV12-3/TRBV12-4,TRBJ2-5,many,TRBD1,TGTGCCAGCAGTTTAAAGGACAGGGAAGCCTTAGGGACCCAGTACTTC,CASSLKDREALGTQYF
TRBV15,TRBJ1-4,many,.,TGTGCCACCAGCAGAGATCTGGCAACTAATGAAAAACTGTTTTTT,CATSRDLATNEKLFF
TRBV9,TRBJ1-6,.,.,TGTGCCAGCAGCGTCACGCAGATGAATTCACCCCTCCACTTT,CASSVTQMNSPLHF
TRBV5-5,TRBJ2-5,many,.,TGTGCCAGCAGCCCCTGGACTAATCAAGAGACCCAGTACTTC,CASSPWTNQETQYF
TRBV12-5,TRBJ2-3,many,.,TGTGCTAGTGGAATCCAGGATACGCAGTATTTT,CASGIQDTQYF
TRBV4-2,TRBJ2-5,many,TRBD1,TGTGCCAGCAGCCTGAACGTCGGACAGGCCGGCCAAGAGACCCAGTACTTC,CASSLNVGQAGQETQYF
TRBV10-2,TRBJ1-5,many,.,TGCGCCAGCATGGTAGGGGATAGCAATCAGCCCCAGCATTTT,CASMVGDSNQPQHF
TRBV15,TRBJ2-3,many,TRBD2,TGTGCCACCAGCAGAGGTCTAGCGGGAGCAACAGATACGCAGTATTTT,CATSRGLAGATDTQYF